These 31 T cell receptor beta chains were sequenced from one sample in a study of blood T cell repertoires in COVID-19. Generated by immunoSEQ multiplex PCR, the TCRdb table keeps only in-frame clones and is missing some. The sample consists of about 120,000 clones, roughly four fifths of them appearing once. Source material: peripheral blood. These receptors were collected from an older woman with acute or convalescent COVID-19.

This chain uses TRBV6-5 with TRBJ2-1; D is ambiguous. Trimming took off 0 bases at V and 9 bases at J, with 9 bases between the two ends. The V gene's germline CDR1 is MNHEY and CDR2 SVGAGI. The CDR3 is 13 amino acids. CDR3 in DNA: TGTGCCAGCAGTTACTCGAGCGTTGGTGAGCAGTTCTTC. Amino acids: CASSYSSVGEQFF.

In nucleotides, the CDR3 is TGTGCCAGCCCGACAGGGACTAGCACAGATACGCAGTATTTT. It translates to CASPTGTSTDTQYF. The rearrangement joins TRBV5-8 to TRBJ2-3; possible D gene TRBD1, 7 bases. Trimming took off 7 bases at V and 0 bases at J, with 12 bases between the two ends. This CDR3 spans 14 amino acids. Germline CDR1 and CDR2: SGHTS and YDEGEE.

The chain carries TRBV25-1 and TRBJ1-2; D is perhaps TRBD1 (6 bases). CDR3 length equals 12 residues. CDR1 and CDR2 (germline): MGHDK, SYGVNS. Trimming pared 5 bases from V and 3 bases from J, leaving 7 bases between. The CDR3 nucleotides are TGTGCCAGCAGTTCAGGGGACTATGGCTACACCTTC. Amino acid sequence: CASSSGDYGYTF.

The chain carries TRBV18 and TRBJ1-6; TRBD1 aligns across 8 bases. Unmatched junction bases numbered 7, after V lost 2 bases and J lost 10 bases. CDR3 length: 15 residues. Germline CDR1 reads KGHSH; CDR2 reads LQKENI. The CDR3 loop is CASSPEARGLSPLHF. The CDR3 bases are TGTGCCAGCTCACCAGAAGCCAGGGGGCTGTCACCCCTCCACTTT.

This clone was seen at least ten times. V gene TRBV6-6 combines with J gene TRBJ1-5; 8 nucleotides agree with TRBD1. The germline V gene has CDR1 MNHNY and CDR2 SVGAGI (reference sequence). After removal of 4 bases from V and 2 bases from J, the junction contained 4 bases not matched to a gene. The CDR3 is 15 amino acids. CDR3 sequence (DNA): TGTGCCAGCAGTTTGACAGGGGCGGGCAATCAGCCCCAGCATTTT. Protein sequence: CASSLTGAGNQPQHF.

This chain joins TRBV9 and TRBJ2-1; possible D gene TRBD2, 5 bases. The germline V gene encodes CDR1 SGDLS and CDR2 YYNGEE. The CDR3 runs to 15 residues. V gave up 3 bases and J gave up 2 bases, with 12 bases separating them. CDR3 sequence reads: CASSEEAIAYNEQFF. The CDR3 bases are TGTGCCAGCAGCGAGGAGGCGATCGCCTACAATGAGCAGTTCTTC.

The chain carries TRBV28 and TRBJ1-1; a possible D gene is TRBD1 (6 bases). Germline assignment: CDR1 MDHEN and CDR2 SYDVKM. Trimming removed 7 bases at V and 3 bases at J, with 24 bases between. The CDR3 spans 17 residues. The CDR3 DNA is TGTGCCAGCACCCTTGGGGGGGCAGCCGTAAGGTACACTGAAGCTTTCTTT. As protein: CASTLGGAAVRYTEAFF.

The rearrangement links TRBV3-1 (or the pseudogene TRBV3-2) to TRBJ2-2; D is perhaps TRBD2 (6 bases). The V gene's germline CDR1 is LGHDT and CDR2 YNNKEL (reference sequence). This CDR3 has 13 residues. V lost 1 base to trimming and J lost 6 bases, with 6 bases between them. This CDR3 is CASSQGRAGELFF. CDR3 sequence (DNA): TGTGCCAGCAGCCAAGGGAGGGCCGGGGAGCTGTTTTTT.

The chain is built from TRBV19 and TRBJ1-1; D unresolved. Trimming shortened V by 5 bases and J by 4 bases, and 14 bases separated the two germline ends. The CDR3 extends over 14 amino acids. In germline, CDR1 is LNHDA, CDR2 SQIVND (reference sequence). The CDR3 reads CASSSGSPPTEAFF. The CDR3 DNA is TGTGCCAGTAGTTCCGGGTCGCCCCCCACTGAAGCTTTCTTT.

The chain employs TRBV28 and TRBJ2-4; D uncertain. CDR3 length equals 11 residues. The V end was cut by 6 bases, the J end by 5 bases, with 5 bases between. Germline V gives CDR1 MDHEN, CDR2 SYDVKM. The CDR3 coding sequence is TGTGCCAGCAGCACGGAAAACATTCAGTACTTC. Residues: CASSTENIQYF.

The gene calls are TRBV30 and TRBJ2-7; 8 bases agree with TRBD2. The germline CDR1 and CDR2 sequences are GTSNPN and SVGIG (reference sequence). The CDR3 covers 14 residues. Trimming at V came to 4 bases and at J to 0 bases, leaving 5 bases not matched to a gene. CDR3 sequence: CAWNLAGSSYEQYF. CDR3 nucleotides: TGTGCCTGGAATTTAGCGGGGAGCTCCTACGAGCAGTACTTC. The whole variable domain, remainder taken from reference TRBV30 and TRBJ2-7, is SQTIHQWPATLVQPVGSPLSLECTVEGTSNPNLYWYRQAAGRGLQLLFYSVGIGQISSEVPQNLSASRPQDRQFILSSKKLLLSDSGFYLCAWNLAGSSYEQYFGPGTRLTVT.

This clone was counted a single time. This chain links TRBV15 with TRBJ1-5, with 9 positions matching TRBD1. The germline V gene encodes CDR1 LNHNV and CDR2 YYDKDF (reference sequence). The junction had 7 bases not matched to a gene; V was cut back by 3 bases and J by 7 bases. There are 15 residues in the CDR3. The CDR3 DNA is TGTGCCACCAGCAGCCAAAGGACAGGGGCACAGCCCCAGCATTTT. Amino acid sequence: CATSSQRTGAQPQHF.

This chain links TRBV18 with TRBJ1-3; perhaps TRBD1 as D (5 bases). Germline CDR1 is KGHSH and CDR2 is LQKENI. Trimming cost V 3 bases and J 4 bases, with 13 bases left between them. This CDR3 has 15 residues. CDR3 residues: CASSPSRAEGNTIYF. The CDR3 DNA is TGTGCCAGCTCACCGAGCAGGGCTGAAGGAAACACCATATATTTT.

The V gene is TRBV21-1, the J gene TRBJ1-6; the table's D gene call, TRBD1, was not cross checked with the DNA. TRBV21-1 is assigned pseudogene status. The CDR3 runs 18 residues. CDR3 in amino acids: CASSNQGKSVSYNSPLHF. The CDR3 DNA reads as TGTGCCAGCAGCAACCAGGGTAAGTCAGTCTCCTATAATTCACCCCTCCACTTT.

This clone was detected a few times. The chain couples TRBV7-9 to TRBJ2-2; 7 positions agree with TRBD2. V shed 4 bases and J 3 bases; nucleotides not matched to a gene: 5. The germline CDR1 and CDR2 sequences are SEHNR and FQNEAQ (reference sequence). This CDR3 contains 15 residues. CDR3 region: CASSSSAGYTGELFF. CDR3 bases: TGTGCCAGCAGCTCCTCAGCGGGGTACACCGGGGAGCTGTTTTTT.

This clone was detected only once. The V call is TRBV12-3 or TRBV12-4, the J call TRBJ2-3, with TRBD1 as a possible D gene (6 bases). The CDR3 has 13 residues. V was trimmed by 7 bases and J by 2 bases, leaving 10 bases between them. The CDR3 sequence: CASNTGITDTQYF. The CDR3 coding sequence is TGTGCCAGCAATACAGGGATCACAGATACGCAGTATTTT.

The V gene is TRBV12-3 or TRBV12-4, the J gene TRBJ2-7, with no clear D. The length of the CDR3 is 12 residues. Between the trimmed V and J ends, which lost 4 bases and 3 bases, there was a span of 7 bases. The CDR3 bases are TGTGCCAGCAGTTATCAGCGCTACGAGCAGTACTTC. Translated: CASSYQRYEQYF.

V and J are TRBV5-1 and TRBJ2-2, with D possibly being TRBD1 (5 bases). Germline CDR1 reads SGHRS; CDR2 reads YFSETQ. Trimming left V 8 bases short and J 1 base short, with 9 bases between. The CDR3 has 13 residues. The CDR3 sequence is CASKTVNTGELFF. DNA for the CDR3: TGCGCCAGTAAGACAGTGAACACCGGGGAGCTGTTTTTT.

This clone occurred once. The chain is built from TRBV7-9 and TRBJ2-7; possible D gene TRBD1, 5 bases. Germline V gene sequence: CDR1 SEHNR, CDR2 FQNEAQ (reference sequence). The CDR3 is 16 residues long. Trimming removed 3 bases from V and 3 bases from J, with 18 bases in between. The CDR3 nucleotides read TGTGCCAGCAGCTTGGGGCCCCCGGAAGGGCGCTACGAGCAGTACTTC. Translation: CASSLGPPEGRYEQYF. Filled out from reference TRBV7-9 and TRBJ2-7, the complete variable domain reads DTGVSQNPRHKITKRGQNVTFRCDPISEHNRLYWYRQTLGQGPEFLTYFQNEAQLEKSRLLSDRFSAERPKGSFSTLEIQRTEQGDSAMYLCASSLGPPEGRYEQYFGPGTRLTVT.

This chain joins TRBV7-2 and TRBJ2-5, with 8 bases matching TRBD1. The CDR3 loop spans 13 amino acids. Looked up from germline, CDR1 is SGHTA and CDR2 is FQGNSA. Trimming cost V 1 base and J 6 bases; bases outside gene matches: 1. CDR3 loop: CASSLGTGQTQYF. CDR3 nucleotides: TGTGCCAGCAGCTTAGGGACAGGGCAGACCCAGTACTTC.

The chain combines TRBV29-1 with TRBJ2-6, with D uncertain. Germline CDR1 reads SQVTM; CDR2 reads ANQGSEA. V shed 4 bases and J shed 4 bases, with 17 bases lying between them. The CDR3 is made up of 16 amino acids. CDR3 nucleotides: TGCAGCGTTGGGTTTCAGGTCCCCTTGGGGGCCAACGTCCTGACTTTC. Residues: CSVGFQVPLGANVLTF.

The chain joins TRBV19 to TRBJ1-5; 9 nucleotides line up with TRBD1. There are 17 residues in the CDR3. The J segment lost 2 bases and the V segment lost 2 bases, leaving 7 bases of the junction unmatched. Germline lookup yields CDR1 LNHDA and CDR2 SQIVND (reference sequence). CDR3 nucleotides: TGTGCCAGTAGTATACTACAGGGGGCGCGGGGCAATCAGCCCCAGCATTTT. Its protein is CASSILQGARGNQPQHF.

This sequence joins TRBV29-1 and TRBJ1-1; D is unclear. Deletions cut 6 bases from V and 2 bases from J, with 10 bases between. The length of the CDR3 is 12 residues. From germline, CDR1 is SQVTM and CDR2 ANQGSEA. CDR3 protein: CSVMTSNTEAFF. CDR3 in DNA: TGCAGCGTGATGACAAGCAACACTGAAGCTTTCTTT.

The V and J genes are TRBV4-3 and TRBJ1-3; D remains ambiguous. Germline V gives CDR1 LGHNA, CDR2 YSLEER. With 0 bases removed from V and 6 bases from J, the gap between germline ends came to 12 bases. The CDR3 extends over 15 amino acids. CDR3 sequence reads: CASSQESPGSNTIYF. The CDR3 DNA follows: TGCGCCAGCAGCCAAGAATCTCCGGGTTCAAACACCATATATTTT.

The chain uses TRBV3-1 (or the pseudogene TRBV3-2) and TRBJ2-5; D is perhaps TRBD2 (5 bases). The CDR3 consists of 15 residues. The germline V gene has CDR1 LGHDT and CDR2 YNNKEL (reference sequence). Trimming removed 1 base at V and 3 bases at J, with 12 bases between. For the CDR3, the DNA is TGTGCCAGCAGCCAAGGTTGGAGCGGCGAAGAGACCCAGTACTTC. The encoded protein is CASSQGWSGEETQYF.

This clone occurred many times. The rearrangement links TRBV2 to TRBJ2-7; the match to TRBD1 covers 7 bases. Germline V CDR1 and CDR2: SNHLY, FYNNEI. The CDR3 contains 15 residues. Trimming removed 7 bases from V and 3 bases from J; junction bases left unmatched: 12. The CDR3 nucleotides read TGTGCCAGCATATTCTCCCCCGACAGGGACTACGAGCAGTACTTC. This encodes CASIFSPDRDYEQYF.

V gene TRBV18 combines with J gene TRBJ1-2, with 7 bases lining up with TRBD1. Germline V lookup: CDR1 KGHSH, CDR2 LQKENI. With V trimmed by 4 bases and J by 7 bases, 9 bases remained unmatched. This CDR3 comprises 14 residues. The CDR3 spells CASSLSTGEAGYTF. The DNA for the CDR3 is TGTGCCAGCTCACTATCAACAGGGGAAGCTGGCTACACCTTC. Looking up the rest from reference TRBV18 and TRBJ1-2 gives the full variable domain: NAGVMQNPRHLVRRRGQEARLRCSPMKGHSHVYWYRQLPEEGLKFMVYLQKENIIDESGMPKERFSAEFPKEGPSILRIQQVVRGDSAAYFCASSLSTGEAGYTFGSGTRLTVV.

The V and J genes are TRBV7-9 and TRBJ2-2; no clear D gene. This CDR3 contains 15 residues. Trimming took off 3 bases at V and 0 bases at J, with 8 bases between the two ends. Per germline, CDR1 SEHNR and CDR2 FQNEAQ (reference sequence). The CDR3 sequence is CASSLVSTNTGELFF. CDR3 DNA sequence: TGTGCCAGCAGCTTGGTTAGCACGAACACCGGGGAGCTGTTTTTT.

This clone was recorded once. The chain employs TRBV28 and TRBJ1-5; D perhaps matches TRBD1 (6 bases). Trimming took off 6 bases at V and 0 bases at J, with 6 bases between the two ends. Germline V CDR1 and CDR2: MDHEN, SYDVKM. This CDR3 has 13 residues. The CDR3 loop is CASRQGSNQPQHF. The CDR3 DNA is TGTGCCAGCAGACAGGGTAGCAATCAGCCCCAGCATTTT.

J is TRBJ2-5 and V is TRBV24-1; D unresolved. The germline gives CDR1 KGHDR, CDR2 SFDVKD. The CDR3 is 13 amino acids. V was clipped by 3 bases and J by 4 bases, with 8 bases between them. This CDR3 reads CATSDPLRETQYF. The DNA of the CDR3 is TGTGCCACCAGTGATCCCCTAAGAGAGACCCAGTACTTC.

The genes are TRBV7-3 and TRBJ2-7; 7 positions match TRBD2. The CDR3 totals 15 residues. Germline assignment: CDR1 SGHTA and CDR2 FQGTGA. With 4 bases clipped from V and 2 bases from J, the junction kept 8 bases outside the gene matches. This chain's CDR3 is CASSSRGGGAYEQYF. The CDR3 DNA is TGTGCCAGCAGCTCCCGTGGCGGGGGAGCCTACGAGCAGTACTTC. Using reference TRBV7-3 and TRBJ2-7 for the parts outside the CDR3, the full variable domain is GAGVSQTPSNKVTEKGKYVELRCDPISGHTALYWYRQSLGQGPEFLIYFQGTGAADDSGLPNDRFFAVRPEGSVSTLKIQRTERGDSAVYLCASSSRGGGAYEQYFGPGTRLTVT.